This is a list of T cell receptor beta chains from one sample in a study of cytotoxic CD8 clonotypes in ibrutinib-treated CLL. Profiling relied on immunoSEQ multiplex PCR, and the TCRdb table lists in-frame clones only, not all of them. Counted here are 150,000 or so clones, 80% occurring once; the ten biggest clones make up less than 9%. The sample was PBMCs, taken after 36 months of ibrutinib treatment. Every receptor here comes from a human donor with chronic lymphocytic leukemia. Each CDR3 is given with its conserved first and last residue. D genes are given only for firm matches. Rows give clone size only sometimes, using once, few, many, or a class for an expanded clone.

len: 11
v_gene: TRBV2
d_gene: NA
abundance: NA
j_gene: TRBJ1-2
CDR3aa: CASSESGGSTF
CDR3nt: TGTGCCAGCAGTGAATCTGGGGGGTCCACCTTC

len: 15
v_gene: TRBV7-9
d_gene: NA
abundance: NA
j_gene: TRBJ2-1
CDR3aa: CASSLLSGSYNEQFF
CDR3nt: TGTGCCAGCAGCTTACTCAGCGGCTCCTACAATGAGCAGTTCTTC

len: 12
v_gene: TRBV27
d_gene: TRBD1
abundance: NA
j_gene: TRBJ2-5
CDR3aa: CASSLDRETQYF
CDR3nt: TGTGCCAGCAGTTTGGACAGGGAGACCCAGTACTTC

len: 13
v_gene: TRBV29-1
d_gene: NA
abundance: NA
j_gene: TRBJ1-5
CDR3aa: CSAKRDSNQPQHF
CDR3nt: TGCAGCGCTAAGAGGGATAGCAATCAGCCCCAGCATTTT

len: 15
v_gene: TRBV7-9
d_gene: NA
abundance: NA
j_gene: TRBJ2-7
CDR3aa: CASSSTSRSPYEQYF
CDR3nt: TGTGCCAGCAGCTCCACTTCGCGGAGTCCCTACGAGCAGTACTTC

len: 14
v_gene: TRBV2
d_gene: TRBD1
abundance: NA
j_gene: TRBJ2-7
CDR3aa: CASNPGTGAYEQYF
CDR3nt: TGTGCCAGCAATCCCGGGACAGGAGCCTACGAGCAGTACTTC

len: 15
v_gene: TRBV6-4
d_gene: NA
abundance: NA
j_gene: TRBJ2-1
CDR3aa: CASSDDPGGYNEQFF
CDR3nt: TGTGCCAGCAGTGACGACCCCGGGGGATACAATGAGCAGTTCTTC

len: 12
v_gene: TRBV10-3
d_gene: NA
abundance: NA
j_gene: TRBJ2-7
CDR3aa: CAISGKSYEQYF
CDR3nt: TGTGCCATCAGTGGTAAATCCTACGAGCAGTACTTC

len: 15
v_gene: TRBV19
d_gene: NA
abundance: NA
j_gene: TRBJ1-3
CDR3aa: CASSISSYSGNTIYF
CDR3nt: TGTGCCAGTAGTATCAGCTCCTACTCTGGAAACACCATATATTTT

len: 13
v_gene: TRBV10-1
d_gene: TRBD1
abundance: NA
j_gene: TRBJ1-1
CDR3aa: CASSSTGGTEAFF
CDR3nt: TGCGCCAGCAGTTCCACAGGGGGCACTGAAGCTTTCTTT

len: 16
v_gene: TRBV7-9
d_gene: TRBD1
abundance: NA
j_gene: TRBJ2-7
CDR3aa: CASSFGGTGLVHEQYF
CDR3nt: TGTGCCAGCAGCTTTGGTGGGACAGGCCTTGTCCACGAGCAGTACTTC

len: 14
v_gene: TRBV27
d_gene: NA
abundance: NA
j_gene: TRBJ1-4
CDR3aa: CASTSWGRNEKLFF
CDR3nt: TGTGCCAGCACTTCCTGGGGCCGTAATGAAAAACTGTTTTTT

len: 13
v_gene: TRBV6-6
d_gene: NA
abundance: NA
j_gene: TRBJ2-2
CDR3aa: CASSAVNTGELFF
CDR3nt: TGTGCCAGCAGTGCAGTGAACACCGGGGAGCTGTTTTTT

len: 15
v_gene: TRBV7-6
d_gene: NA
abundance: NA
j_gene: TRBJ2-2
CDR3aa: CASSGVQLNTGELFF
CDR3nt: TGTGCCAGCAGCGGGGTACAGCTGAACACCGGGGAGCTGTTTTTT

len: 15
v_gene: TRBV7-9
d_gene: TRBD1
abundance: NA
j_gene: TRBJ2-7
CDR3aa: CASSSGGQGGDEQYF
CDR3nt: TGTGCCAGCAGCTCCGGGGGACAGGGGGGAGACGAGCAGTACTTC

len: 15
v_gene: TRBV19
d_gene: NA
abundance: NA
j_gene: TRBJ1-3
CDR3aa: CASSIPRGFGNTIYF
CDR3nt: TGTGCCAGTAGTATCCCCCGCGGATTTGGAAACACCATATATTTT

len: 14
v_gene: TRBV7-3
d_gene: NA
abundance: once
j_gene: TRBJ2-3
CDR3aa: CASSPRGSTDTQYF
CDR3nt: TGTGCCAGCAGCCCTCGAGGCAGCACAGATACGCAGTATTTT

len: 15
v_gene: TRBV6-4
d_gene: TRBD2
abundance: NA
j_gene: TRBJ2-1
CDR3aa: CASSASLAGASEQFF
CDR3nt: TGTGCCAGCAGTGCTTCACTAGCGGGAGCAAGTGAGCAGTTCTTC

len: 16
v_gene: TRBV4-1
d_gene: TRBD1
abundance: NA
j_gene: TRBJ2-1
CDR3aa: CASSRLPGQGAVEQFF
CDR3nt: TGCGCCAGCAGCCGATTGCCGGGACAGGGGGCTGTTGAGCAGTTCTTC

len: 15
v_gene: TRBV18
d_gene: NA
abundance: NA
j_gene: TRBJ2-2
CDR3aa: CASSPGSDPTGELFF
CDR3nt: TGTGCCAGCTCCCCAGGTTCGGACCCCACCGGGGAGCTGTTTTTT

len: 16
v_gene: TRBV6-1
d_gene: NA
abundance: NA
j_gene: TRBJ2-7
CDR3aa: CASSEGVFRGAWEQYF
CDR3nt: TGTGCCAGCAGTGAAGGAGTCTTCCGGGGGGCCTGGGAGCAGTACTTC

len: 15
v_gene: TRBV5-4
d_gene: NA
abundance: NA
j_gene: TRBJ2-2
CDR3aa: CASSIGRYGAGELFF
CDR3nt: TGTGCCAGCAGCATAGGACGGTACGGCGCCGGGGAGCTGTTTTTT

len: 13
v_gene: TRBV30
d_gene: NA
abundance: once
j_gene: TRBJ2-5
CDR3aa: CAWSVGVGETQYF
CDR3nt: TGTGCCTGGAGTGTCGGGGTTGGAGAGACCCAGTACTTC

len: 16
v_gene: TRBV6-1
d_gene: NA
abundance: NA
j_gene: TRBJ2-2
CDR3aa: CASSDTGTANTGELFF
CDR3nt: TGTGCCAGCAGTGACACCGGGACTGCAAACACCGGGGAGCTGTTTTTT

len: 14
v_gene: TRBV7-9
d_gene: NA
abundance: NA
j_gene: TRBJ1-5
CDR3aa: CASSDAGQFQPQHF
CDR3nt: TGTGCCAGCAGCGATGCGGGACAATTTCAGCCCCAGCATTTT

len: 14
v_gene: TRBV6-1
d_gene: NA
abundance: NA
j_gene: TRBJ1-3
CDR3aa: CASSELGIRNTIYF
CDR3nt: TGTGCCAGCAGTGAACTTGGGATCCGAAACACCATATATTTT

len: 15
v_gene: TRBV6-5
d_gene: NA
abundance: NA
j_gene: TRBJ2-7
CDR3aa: CASSYSGHSSYEQYF
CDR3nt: TGTGCCAGCAGTTACTCAGGACACAGCTCCTACGAGCAGTACTTC

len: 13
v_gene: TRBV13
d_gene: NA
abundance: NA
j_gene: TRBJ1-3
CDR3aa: CASSPPDSNTIYF
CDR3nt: TGTGCCAGCAGCCCCCCGGACAGTAACACCATATATTTT

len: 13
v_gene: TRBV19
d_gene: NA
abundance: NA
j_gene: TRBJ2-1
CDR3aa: CASSIEGGHEQFF
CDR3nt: TGTGCCAGTAGTATAGAGGGGGGGCATGAGCAGTTCTTC

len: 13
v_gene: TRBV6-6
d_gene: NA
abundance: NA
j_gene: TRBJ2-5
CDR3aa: CASTSHLRETQYF
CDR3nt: TGTGCCAGCACCTCCCATCTAAGAGAGACCCAGTACTTC

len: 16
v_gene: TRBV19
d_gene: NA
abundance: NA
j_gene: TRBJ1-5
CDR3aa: CASSINREVGNQPQHF
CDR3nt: TGTGCCAGTAGTATTAACAGGGAAGTCGGCAATCAGCCCCAGCATTTT

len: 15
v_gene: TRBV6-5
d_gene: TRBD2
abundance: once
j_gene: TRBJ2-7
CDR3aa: CASSSWTSGAYEQYF
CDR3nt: TGTGCCAGCAGTTCCTGGACTAGCGGAGCCTACGAGCAGTACTTC

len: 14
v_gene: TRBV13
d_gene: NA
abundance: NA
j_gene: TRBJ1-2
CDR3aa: CASSGSTANYGYTF
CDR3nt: TGTGCCAGCAGCGGCTCAACAGCTAACTATGGCTACACCTTC

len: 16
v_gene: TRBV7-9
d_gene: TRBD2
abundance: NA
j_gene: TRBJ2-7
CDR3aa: CASSREAGLGGIEQYF
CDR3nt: TGTGCCAGCAGCCGTGAGGCGGGACTAGGGGGGATCGAGCAGTACTTC

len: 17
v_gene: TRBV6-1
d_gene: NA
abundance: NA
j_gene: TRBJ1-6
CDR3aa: CASSDWTVSSYNSPLHF
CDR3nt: TGTGCCAGCAGTGATTGGACTGTGAGCTCCTATAATTCACCCCTCCACTTT

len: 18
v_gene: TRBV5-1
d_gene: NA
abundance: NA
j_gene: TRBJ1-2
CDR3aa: CASSLVLDTGWANYGYTF
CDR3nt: TGCGCCAGCAGCTTGGTTTTAGATACAGGCTGGGCTAACTATGGCTACACCTTC

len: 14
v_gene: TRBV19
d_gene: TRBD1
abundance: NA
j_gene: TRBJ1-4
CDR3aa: CASRTQGFGEKLFF
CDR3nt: TGTGCCAGTAGAACACAGGGGTTTGGTGAAAAACTGTTTTTT

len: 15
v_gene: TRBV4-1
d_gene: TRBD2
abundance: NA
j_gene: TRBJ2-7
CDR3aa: CASSPKGLAGYEQYF
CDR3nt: TGCGCCAGCAGTCCGAAGGGACTAGCGGGTTACGAGCAGTACTTC

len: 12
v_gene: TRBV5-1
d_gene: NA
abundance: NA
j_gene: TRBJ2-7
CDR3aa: CASSSTRYEQYF
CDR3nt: TGCGCCAGCAGCAGTACTCGCTACGAGCAGTACTTC

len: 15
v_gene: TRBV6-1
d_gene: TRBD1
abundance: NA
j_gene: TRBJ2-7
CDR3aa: CASRATGDRGHEQYF
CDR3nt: TGTGCCAGCAGGGCCACCGGGGACAGGGGGCACGAGCAGTACTTC

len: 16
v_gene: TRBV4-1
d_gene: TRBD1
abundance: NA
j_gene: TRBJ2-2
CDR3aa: CASSHRQGRLTGELFF
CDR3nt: TGCGCCAGCAGCCACAGACAGGGACGTCTCACCGGGGAGCTGTTTTTT

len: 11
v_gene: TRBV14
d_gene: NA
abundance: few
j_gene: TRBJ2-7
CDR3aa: CASSQVHEQYF
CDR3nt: TGTGCCAGCAGCCAAGTCCACGAGCAGTACTTC

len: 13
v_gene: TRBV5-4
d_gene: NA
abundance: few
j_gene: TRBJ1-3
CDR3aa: CASSSRTEYTIYF
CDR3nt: TGTGCCAGCAGCTCACGGACGGAGTACACCATATATTTT

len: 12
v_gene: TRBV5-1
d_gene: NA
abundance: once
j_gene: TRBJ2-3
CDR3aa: CASSTSTDTQYF
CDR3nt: TGCGCCAGCAGCACTAGCACAGATACGCAGTATTTT

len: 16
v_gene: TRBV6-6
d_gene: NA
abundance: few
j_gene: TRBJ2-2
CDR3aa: CASSSPGRENTGELFF
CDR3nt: TGTGCCAGCAGTTCGCCGGGACGAGAGAACACCGGGGAGCTGTTTTTT

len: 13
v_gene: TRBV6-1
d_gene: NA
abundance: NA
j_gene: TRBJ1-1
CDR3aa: CASWGGAGGKAFF
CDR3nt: TGTGCCAGCTGGGGAGGCGCCGGGGGAAAAGCTTTCTTT

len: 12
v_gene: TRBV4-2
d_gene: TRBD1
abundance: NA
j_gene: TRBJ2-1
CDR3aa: CASSQERQGQFF
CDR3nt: TGTGCCAGCAGCCAAGAGAGACAGGGCCAGTTCTTC

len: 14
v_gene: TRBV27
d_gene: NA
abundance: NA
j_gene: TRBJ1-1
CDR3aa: CASWKGGMNTEAFF
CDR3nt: TGTGCCAGCTGGAAAGGCGGGATGAACACTGAAGCTTTCTTT

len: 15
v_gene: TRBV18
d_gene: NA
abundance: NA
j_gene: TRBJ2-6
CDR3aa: CASSTEGFGANVLTF
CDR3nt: TGTGCCAGCTCTACCGAGGGGTTTGGGGCCAACGTCCTGACTTTC

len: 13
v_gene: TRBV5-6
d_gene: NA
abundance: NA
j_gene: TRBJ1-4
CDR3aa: CASSGVNKEKLFF
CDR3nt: TGTGCCAGCAGCGGGGTGAACAAAGAAAAACTGTTTTTT

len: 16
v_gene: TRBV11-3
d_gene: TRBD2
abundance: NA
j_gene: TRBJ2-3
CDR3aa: CASSQGTSWGTDTQYF
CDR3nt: TGTGCCAGCAGCCAAGGGACTAGCTGGGGTACAGATACGCAGTATTTT

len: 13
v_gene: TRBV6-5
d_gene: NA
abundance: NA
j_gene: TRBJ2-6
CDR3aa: CASLSPGANVLTF
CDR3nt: TGTGCCAGCTTATCGCCTGGGGCCAACGTCCTGACTTTC

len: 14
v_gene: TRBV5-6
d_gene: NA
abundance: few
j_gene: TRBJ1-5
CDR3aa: CASSVRQVVGPQHF
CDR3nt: TGTGCCAGCAGCGTACGACAGGTAGTAGGGCCCCAGCATTTT

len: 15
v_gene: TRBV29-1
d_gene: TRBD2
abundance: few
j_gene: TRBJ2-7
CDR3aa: CSVAGTSGGPYEQYF
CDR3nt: TGCAGCGTTGCAGGGACTAGCGGGGGGCCCTACGAGCAGTACTTC

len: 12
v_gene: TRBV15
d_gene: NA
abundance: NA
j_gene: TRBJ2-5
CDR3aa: CATGRDRETQYF
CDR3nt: TGTGCCACCGGTCGGGATCGGGAGACCCAGTACTTC

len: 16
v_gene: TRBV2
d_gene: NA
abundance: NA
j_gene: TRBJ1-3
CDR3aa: CASSVGVPGSGNTIYF
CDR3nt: TGTGCCAGCAGTGTGGGAGTGCCTGGCTCTGGAAACACCATATATTTT

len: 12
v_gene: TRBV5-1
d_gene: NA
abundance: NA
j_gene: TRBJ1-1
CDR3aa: CASSLWNTEAFF
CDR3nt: TGCGCCAGCAGCTTGTGGAACACTGAAGCTTTCTTT

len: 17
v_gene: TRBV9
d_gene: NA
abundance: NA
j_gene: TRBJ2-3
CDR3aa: CASSVGSSGPYTDTQYF
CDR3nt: TGTGCCAGCAGCGTAGGGTCCAGCGGGCCTTACACAGATACGCAGTATTTT

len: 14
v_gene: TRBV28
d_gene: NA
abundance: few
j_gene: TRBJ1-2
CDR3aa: CASSLRGTSYGYTF
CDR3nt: TGTGCCAGCAGTCTGAGGGGCACTTCCTATGGCTACACCTTC